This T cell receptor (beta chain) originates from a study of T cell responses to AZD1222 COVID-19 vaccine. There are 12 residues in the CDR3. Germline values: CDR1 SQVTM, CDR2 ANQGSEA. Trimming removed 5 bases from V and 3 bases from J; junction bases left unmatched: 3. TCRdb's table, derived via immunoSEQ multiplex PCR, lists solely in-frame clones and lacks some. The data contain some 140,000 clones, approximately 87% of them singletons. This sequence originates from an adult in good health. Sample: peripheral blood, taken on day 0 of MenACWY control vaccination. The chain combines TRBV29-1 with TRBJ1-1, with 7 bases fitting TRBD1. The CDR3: CSVYGTDTEAFF. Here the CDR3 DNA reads TGCAGCGTTTACGGGACAGACACTGAAGCTTTCTTT.